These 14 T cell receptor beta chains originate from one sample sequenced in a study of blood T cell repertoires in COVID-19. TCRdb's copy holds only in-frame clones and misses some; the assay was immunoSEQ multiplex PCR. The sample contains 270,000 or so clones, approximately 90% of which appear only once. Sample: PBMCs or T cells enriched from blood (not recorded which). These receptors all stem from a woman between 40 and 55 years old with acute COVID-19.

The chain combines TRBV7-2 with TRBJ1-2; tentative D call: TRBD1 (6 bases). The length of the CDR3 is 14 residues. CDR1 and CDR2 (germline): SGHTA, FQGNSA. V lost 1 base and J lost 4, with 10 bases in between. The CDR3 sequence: CASSLEIGGYGYTF. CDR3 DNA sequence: TGTGCCAGCAGCTTAGAAATAGGGGGCTATGGCTACACCTTC. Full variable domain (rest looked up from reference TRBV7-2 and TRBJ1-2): GAGVSQSPSNKVTEKGKDVELRCDPISGHTALYWYRQSLGQGLEFLIYFQGNSAPDKSGLPSDRFSAERTGGSVSTLTIQRTQQEDSAVYLCASSLEIGGYGYTFGSGTRLTVV.

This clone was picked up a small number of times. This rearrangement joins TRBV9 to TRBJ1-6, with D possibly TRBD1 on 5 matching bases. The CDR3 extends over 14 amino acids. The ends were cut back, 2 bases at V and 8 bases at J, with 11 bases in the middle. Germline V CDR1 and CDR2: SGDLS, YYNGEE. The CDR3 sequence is CASSVLEGDSPLHF. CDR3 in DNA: TGTGCCAGCAGCGTTTTGGAAGGGGATTCACCCCTCCACTTT.

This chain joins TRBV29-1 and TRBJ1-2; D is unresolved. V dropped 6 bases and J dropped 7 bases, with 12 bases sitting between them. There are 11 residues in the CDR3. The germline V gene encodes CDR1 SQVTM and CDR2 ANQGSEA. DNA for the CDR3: TGCAGCGTAGAGGAACGGGTTGGCTACACCTTC. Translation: CSVEERVGYTF. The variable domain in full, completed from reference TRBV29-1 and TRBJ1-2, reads SAVISQKPSRDICQRGTSLTIQCQVDSQVTMMFWYRQQPGQSLTLIATANQGSEATYESGFVIDKFPISRPNLTFSTLTVSNMSPEDSSIYLCSVEERVGYTFGSGTRLTVV.

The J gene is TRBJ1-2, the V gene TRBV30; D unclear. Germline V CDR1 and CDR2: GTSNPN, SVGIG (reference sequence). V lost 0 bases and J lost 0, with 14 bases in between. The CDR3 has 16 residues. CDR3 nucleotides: TGTGCCTGGAGTGTACCAGGCAGACTACCTAACTATGGCTACACCTTC. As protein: CAWSVPGRLPNYGYTF.

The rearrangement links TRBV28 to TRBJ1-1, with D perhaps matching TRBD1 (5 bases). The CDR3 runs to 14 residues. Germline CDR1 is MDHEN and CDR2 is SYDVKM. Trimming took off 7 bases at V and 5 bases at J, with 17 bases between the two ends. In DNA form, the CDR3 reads TGTGCCAGCACCAATAGCCAGGGTAGGACTGAAGCTTTCTTT. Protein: CASTNSQGRTEAFF.

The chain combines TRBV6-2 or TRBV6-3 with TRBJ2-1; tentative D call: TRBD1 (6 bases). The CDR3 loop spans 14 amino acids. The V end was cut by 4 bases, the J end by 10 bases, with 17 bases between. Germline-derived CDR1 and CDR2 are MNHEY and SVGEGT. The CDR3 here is CASSWGPVGQEQFF. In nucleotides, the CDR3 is TGTGCCAGCAGTTGGGGGCCGGTGGGGCAGGAGCAGTTCTTC.

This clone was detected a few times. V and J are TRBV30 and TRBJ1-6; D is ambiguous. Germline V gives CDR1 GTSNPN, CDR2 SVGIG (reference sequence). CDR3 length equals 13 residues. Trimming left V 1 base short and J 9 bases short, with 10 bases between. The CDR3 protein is CAWSGQAGSPLHF. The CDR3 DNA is TGTGCCTGGAGTGGCCAGGCGGGTTCACCCCTCCACTTT.

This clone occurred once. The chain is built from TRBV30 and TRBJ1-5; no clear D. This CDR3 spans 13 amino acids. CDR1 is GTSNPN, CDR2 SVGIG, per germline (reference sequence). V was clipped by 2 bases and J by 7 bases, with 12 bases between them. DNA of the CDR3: TGTGCCTGGAGTTGGGAGGGTGAACAGCCCCAGCATTTT. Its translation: CAWSWEGEQPQHF. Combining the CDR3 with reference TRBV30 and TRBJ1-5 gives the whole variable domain SQTIHQWPATLVQPVGSPLSLECTVEGTSNPNLYWYRQAAGRGLQLLFYSVGIGQISSEVPQNLSASRPQDRQFILSSKKLLLSDSGFYLCAWSWEGEQPQHFGDGTRLSIL.

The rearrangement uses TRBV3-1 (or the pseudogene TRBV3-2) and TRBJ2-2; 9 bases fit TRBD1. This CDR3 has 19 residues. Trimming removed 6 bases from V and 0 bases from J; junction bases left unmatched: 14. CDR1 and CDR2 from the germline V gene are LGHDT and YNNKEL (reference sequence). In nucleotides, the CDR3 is TGTGCCAGCAGACTACCCGGACAGGGGACTACCCCGAACACCGGGGAGCTGTTTTTT. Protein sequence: CASRLPGQGTTPNTGELFF.

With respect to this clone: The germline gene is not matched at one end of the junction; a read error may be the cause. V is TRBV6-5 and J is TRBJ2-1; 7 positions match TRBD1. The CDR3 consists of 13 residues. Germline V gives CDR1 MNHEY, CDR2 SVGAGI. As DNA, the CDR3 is TGTGCCAGCACCGAGGGACAGTACAATAAGCAGTTCTTC. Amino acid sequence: CASTEGQYNKQFF.

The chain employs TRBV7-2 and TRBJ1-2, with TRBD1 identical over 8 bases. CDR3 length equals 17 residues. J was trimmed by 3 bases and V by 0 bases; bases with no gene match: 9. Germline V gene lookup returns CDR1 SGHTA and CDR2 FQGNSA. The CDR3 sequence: CASSLAPPGQGHYGYTF. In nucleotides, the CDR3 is TGTGCCAGCAGCTTAGCCCCACCCGGACAGGGACACTATGGCTACACCTTC.

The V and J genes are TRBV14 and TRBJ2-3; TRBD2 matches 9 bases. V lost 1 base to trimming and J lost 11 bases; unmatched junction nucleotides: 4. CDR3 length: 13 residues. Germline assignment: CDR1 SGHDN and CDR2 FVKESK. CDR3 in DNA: TGTGCCAGCAGCCAAGCTCTAGCGGGACAGCAGTATTTT. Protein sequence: CASSQALAGQQYF.

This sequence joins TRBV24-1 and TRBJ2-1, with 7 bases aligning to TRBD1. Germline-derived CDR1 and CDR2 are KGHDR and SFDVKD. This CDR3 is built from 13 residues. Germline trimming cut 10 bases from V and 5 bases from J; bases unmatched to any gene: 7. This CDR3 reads CATGFQGDNEQFF. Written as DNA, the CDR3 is TGTGCCACGGGCTTCCAGGGGGACAATGAGCAGTTCTTC.

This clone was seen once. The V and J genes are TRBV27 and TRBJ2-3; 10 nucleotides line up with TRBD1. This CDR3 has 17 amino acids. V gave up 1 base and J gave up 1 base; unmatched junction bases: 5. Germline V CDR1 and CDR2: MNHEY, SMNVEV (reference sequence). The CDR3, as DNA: TGTGCCAGCAGTTTATTGGTGACAGGGGGCGGCACAGATACGCAGTATTTT. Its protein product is CASSLLVTGGGTDTQYF.